This TCR beta chain was found in a study of T cell responses to AZD1222 COVID-19 vaccine. Points from the study as a whole: Receipt of two AZD1222 doses was followed by a rise in Spike-specific TCR breadth and depth. Unmutated variant regions reportedly attract nearly half of all spike-specific TCRs.

Note on this clone: Its antigen remains unidentified.

Profiling relied on immunoSEQ multiplex PCR, and the TCRdb table lists in-frame clones only, not all of them. Of roughly 99,000 clones in the sample, around nine tenths were seen once. Looked up from germline, CDR1 is MNHEY and CDR2 is SMNVEV (reference sequence). V shed 8 bases and J 5 bases; nucleotides not matched to a gene: 7. This CDR3 spans 14 amino acids. This chain joins TRBV27 and TRBJ1-5, with TRBD1 identical over 9 bases. The starting material was peripheral blood, obtained on day 0 of AZD1222 vaccination. The receptor was isolated from an adult in good health. CDR3 coding DNA: TGTGCCAGCGAAGGACAGGGGAATCATCAGCCCCAGCATTTT. Protein product: CASEGQGNHQPQHF.